The 14 T cell receptor beta chains presented below share a single source sample, sequenced in a study of OX40 agonist ivuxolimab in advanced cancers. The assay was immunoSEQ multiplex PCR, and TCRdb's table has in-frame clones only and misses some. The data hold about 20,000 clones, with under 95% observed a single time. The sample was CD4+ or CD8+ T cells sorted from blood, taken in a trial of the OX40 agonist ivuxolimab. The receptors shown here come from an adult with an advanced solid tumor such as melanoma, head and neck, liver or kidney cancer.

In its sample, this clone was seen a few times. The chain recombines TRBV4-1 with TRBJ1-5, with TRBD1 identical over 7 bases. Germline V lookup: CDR1 MGHRA, CDR2 YSYEKL. The ends lost 3 bases at V and 6 bases at J; junction bases unmatched: 5. The CDR3 is made up of 14 amino acids. CDR3 nucleotide sequence: TGCGCCAGCAGCCATTACAGGGGAGGTCAGCCCCAGCATTTT. Its translation: CASSHYRGGQPQHF.

The chain recombines TRBV19 with TRBJ2-2; D unclear. V lost 6 bases and J 3 bases, leaving 8 bases between the germline ends. CDR1 is LNHDA and CDR2 is SQIVND in the germline V gene (reference sequence). The CDR3 totals 13 residues. The CDR3 region is CASRKSYTGELFF. The CDR3 DNA reads TGTGCCAGTAGGAAGTCCTACACCGGGGAGCTGTTTTTT.

The chain joins TRBV6-4 to TRBJ2-1, with 10 positions matching TRBD2. The V gene's germline CDR1 is MRHNA and CDR2 SNTAGT. The V gene end was trimmed by 6 bases and the J gene end by 10 bases; junction bases not matched to a gene: 9. There are 14 residues in the CDR3. DNA of the CDR3: TGTGCCAGCAGGGCTAAAGCGGGGGGGCTGGAGCAGTTCTTC. This gives the protein CASRAKAGGLEQFF.

V usage is TRBV7-9 and J usage is TRBJ1-2; weak D call: TRBD1 (5 bases). CDR3 length: 14 amino acids. Germline V gene sequence: CDR1 SEHNR, CDR2 FQNEAQ (reference sequence). V lost 3 bases, J lost 4 bases, and 12 bases lay in between. In nucleotides, the CDR3 is TGTGCCAGCAGCTTTATCGACAGTTCCTATGGCTACACCTTC. Amino acid sequence: CASSFIDSSYGYTF.

J is TRBJ1-1 and V is TRBV29-1; no reliable D call. This CDR3 contains 12 residues. The germline CDR1 and CDR2 sequences are SQVTM and ANQGSEA. V lost 6 bases to trimming and J lost 3 bases, with 11 bases between them. CDR3 in amino acids: CSVVDIYTEAFF. The CDR3 DNA is TGCAGCGTGGTTGACATTTACACTGAAGCTTTCTTT. Supplemented by reference TRBV29-1 and TRBJ1-1, the full variable domain reads SAVISQKPSRDICQRGTSLTIQCQVDSQVTMMFWYRQQPGQSLTLIATANQGSEATYESGFVIDKFPISRPNLTFSTLTVSNMSPEDSSIYLCSVVDIYTEAFFGQGTRLTVV.

This clone was recorded once. This chain connects TRBV5-6 to TRBJ2-7; 7 bases are a match to TRBD1. The V gene's germline CDR1 is SGHDT and CDR2 YYEEEE. V gave up 5 bases and J gave up 2 bases; unmatched junction bases: 7. The CDR3 spans 14 residues. The CDR3 region has the DNA TGTGCCAGCAGACAACAGGGGTCCCCCTACGAGCAGTACTTC. This translates into CASRQQGSPYEQYF. Drawing the rest from reference TRBV5-6 and TRBJ2-7, the complete variable domain is DAGVTQSPTHLIKTRGQQVTLRCSPKSGHDTVSWYQQALGQGPQFIFQYYEEEERQRGNFPDRFSGHQFPNYSSELNVNALLLGDSALYLCASRQQGSPYEQYFGPGTRLTVT.

The rearrangement joins TRBV6-5 to TRBJ1-1; D not resolved. V was cut by 6 bases and J by 4 bases, with 9 bases left in between. CDR1 MNHEY and CDR2 SVGAGI come from the germline V gene. The CDR3 loop spans 12 amino acids. In nucleotides, the CDR3 is TGTGCCAGCAGCCATGGTGGCACTGAAGCTTTCTTT. Its protein product is CASSHGGTEAFF.

V and J are TRBV7-9 and TRBJ1-4, with D possibly matching TRBD1 (5 bases). This CDR3 region has 15 residues. Deletions cut 0 bases from V and 4 bases from J, with 9 bases between. Looked up from germline, CDR1 is SEHNR and CDR2 is FQNEAQ (reference sequence). The CDR3: CASSLAREGNEKLFF. The CDR3 nucleotides read TGTGCCAGCAGCTTAGCCAGGGAGGGTAATGAAAAACTGTTTTTT.

This chain links TRBV6-5 with TRBJ2-2; 8 bases match TRBD1. CDR1 MNHEY and CDR2 SVGAGI come from the germline V gene. Germline trimming cut 6 bases from V and 5 bases from J; bases unmatched to any gene: 8. This CDR3 has 15 amino acids. Here the CDR3 reads CASSQRTGWTGELFF. In DNA, the CDR3 is TGTGCCAGCAGCCAAAGGACAGGGTGGACCGGGGAGCTGTTTTTT.

The chain combines TRBV27 with TRBJ1-2, with TRBD1 matching 7 bases. V shed 5 bases, J shed 4 bases, and the junction held 10 bases outside the gene matches. The germline V gene encodes CDR1 MNHEY and CDR2 SMNVEV (reference sequence). The CDR3 loop spans 15 amino acids. The CDR3 DNA reads TGTGCCAGCAGTATTAGACAGGGCCATCCCTATGGCTACACCTTC. Its protein is CASSIRQGHPYGYTF.

In nucleotides, the CDR3 is TGCGCCAGCAGCCAAGATCCCCAGGCCGGCACCTACGAGCAGTACTTC. Amino acid sequence: CASSQDPQAGTYEQYF. The gene calls are TRBV4-1 and TRBJ2-7; D call uncertain. CDR3 length: 16 amino acids. The germline CDR1 and CDR2 sequences are MGHRA and YSYEKL. V dropped 0 bases and J dropped 2 bases, with 14 bases sitting between them.

The V call is TRBV9, the J call TRBJ2-1, with 8 bases matching TRBD2. V was clipped by 3 bases and J by 8 bases; unmatched bases: 10. The germline V gene encodes CDR1 SGDLS and CDR2 YYNGEE. The CDR3 spans 15 residues. The CDR3 region is CASSETAGESDEQFF. The CDR3 nucleotides are TGTGCCAGCAGCGAAACAGCGGGGGAGTCGGATGAGCAGTTCTTC.

In this sample, this clone turned up many times. The chain has TRBV30 and TRBJ2-2; D unresolved. In germline, CDR1 is GTSNPN, CDR2 SVGIG (reference sequence). The CDR3 totals 12 residues. The CDR3 region is CASGLDTGELFF. The CDR3, as DNA: TGTGCTTCGGGCCTCGACACCGGGGAGCTGTTTTTT.

The J gene is TRBJ1-2, the V gene TRBV5-6; D is uncertain. The ends were cut back, 0 bases at V and 7 bases at J, with 10 bases in the middle. This CDR3 comprises 13 residues. The germline CDR1 and CDR2 sequences are SGHDT and YYEEEE. The CDR3 DNA reads as TGTGCCAGCAGCTTGGGAGCGGGTGGTGGCTACACCTTC. Translating it yields CASSLGAGGGYTF.